This TCR beta chain was recorded in a study of type 1 regulatory T cells. The CDR3 length is 16 residues. CDR1 is SGHKS and CDR2 is YYEKEE in the germline V gene (reference sequence). Notes on this clonotype: The junction does not match germline at one end; this may be a read error.

TCRdb reanalysed the reads using MiXCR and keeps one entry per CDR3 protein. The sample carries fewer than 20,000 distinct CDR3 sequences, about a tenth recorded once. This TCR came from a human donor in good health. What was sequenced was CD4+ T cells, either the whole sample or a sorted fraction (not recorded which). The V call is TRBV5-5, the J call TRBJ2-7; 12 positions match TRBD2. CDR3 protein: CASSTLAGGTTYERYF. CDR3 coding DNA: TGTGCCAGCAGCACCCTAGCGGGAGGGACAACCTACGAGCGGTACTTC.